The next 20 T cell receptor beta chains were all read from a single sample in a study of control samples from healthy donors and cancer patients. Here immunoSEQ multiplex PCR was the method, and the copy in TCRdb shows in-frame clones only, minus some. The profile shows 150,000 to 170,000 clones, roughly 94% of them singletons. Source material: blood. Every receptor here comes from a man between 35 and 55 years old in good health.

V and J are TRBV13 and TRBJ1-3; a possible D gene is TRBD1 (6 bases). With 3 bases removed from V and 2 bases from J, the gap between germline ends came to 8 bases. CDR3 length: 14 residues. Germline V CDR1 and CDR2: PRHDT, FYEKMQ (reference sequence). The CDR3 DNA sequence: TGTGCCAGCAGCTTTCAGGGGCCTGGAAACACCATATATTTT. Translation gives CASSFQGPGNTIYF.

The V gene is TRBV6-1, the J gene TRBJ1-6; no clear D gene. The V gene's germline CDR1 is MNHNS and CDR2 SASEGT. The CDR3 is 17 amino acids. Deletions cut 1 base from V and 0 bases from J, with 10 bases between. The CDR3 here is CASSEVWPSSYNSPLHF. The CDR3 DNA sequence: TGTGCCAGCAGTGAAGTCTGGCCGAGCTCCTATAATTCACCCCTCCACTTT.

The rearrangement uses TRBV5-4 and TRBJ1-4; TRBD1 matches at 8 bases. The CDR3 spans 14 residues. V shed 5 bases, J shed 3 bases, and the junction held 3 bases outside the gene matches. Germline CDR1 is SGHNT and CDR2 is YYREEE (reference sequence). CDR3 nucleotide sequence: TGTGCCAGCAGTCGGGGACAGGCTAATGAAAAACTGTTTTTT. Translated: CASSRGQANEKLFF.

The V call is TRBV6-5, the J call TRBJ1-3, with a tentative D call TRBD1 (6 bases). The CDR3 has 15 residues. Trimming removed 2 bases at V and 4 bases at J, with 12 bases between. Germline values: CDR1 MNHEY, CDR2 SVGAGI. The CDR3 DNA reads as TGTGCCAGCAGTTACAGGGGGAGGGAAGGAAACACCATATATTTT. Translated: CASSYRGREGNTIYF.

This sequence joins TRBV5-1 and TRBJ2-3; D gene ambiguous. CDR1 and CDR2 (germline): SGHRS, YFSETQ. The CDR3 is 14 residues long. The V and J ends lost 4 bases and 0 bases respectively, with 9 bases between them. CDR3 in amino acids: CASSPGRSTDTQYF. CDR3 in DNA: TGCGCCAGCAGCCCAGGTCGTAGCACAGATACGCAGTATTTT.

The V call is TRBV7-4, the J call TRBJ1-3; D remains ambiguous. The V end lost 7 bases, the J end lost 0 bases, and 16 bases lay between the germline ends. The CDR3 is 16 amino acids. The germline gives CDR1 SGHVT, CDR2 SQSDAQ. CDR3 nucleotides: TGTGCCAGCACCCCCGGGTCGTTCCCCTCTGGAAACACCATATATTTT. Translating gives CASTPGSFPSGNTIYF.

This chain joins TRBV12-3 or TRBV12-4 and TRBJ1-2, with D uncertain. The CDR3 length is 11 residues. V was clipped by 1 base and J by 13 bases, with 10 bases between them. This chain's CDR3 is CASSLGPDLTF. The CDR3 nucleotides are TGTGCCAGCAGTTTAGGTCCGGATCTCACCTTC.

The chain is built from TRBV3-1 (or the pseudogene TRBV3-2) and TRBJ1-4; TRBD1 might be the D (5 bases). V lost 4 bases and J lost 4, with 16 bases in between. CDR3 size: 16 residues. CDR1 is LGHDT, CDR2 YNNKEL, per germline (reference sequence). The CDR3 sequence: CASSPRGGGINEKLFF. CDR3 in DNA: TGTGCCAGCAGCCCCCGGGGGGGTGGGATTAATGAAAAACTGTTTTTT.

This clone occurred once. J is TRBJ1-2 and V is TRBV24-1, with TRBD1 as a possible D gene (5 bases). V shed 5 bases and J shed 2 bases, with 11 bases lying between them. This CDR3 has 14 amino acids. Germline V gene sequence: CDR1 KGHDR, CDR2 SFDVKD. The CDR3 bases are TGTGCCACCAGTGGAAGGGGCTTCAACTATGGCTACACCTTC. As protein: CATSGRGFNYGYTF.

The chain joins TRBV6-1 to TRBJ1-3; D remains unclear. The CDR3 is made up of 13 amino acids. The germline CDR1 and CDR2 sequences are MNHNS and SASEGT. Trimming cost V 3 bases and J 0 bases, with 3 bases left between them. CDR3 in DNA: TGTGCCAGCAGTGAGAGCTCTGGAAACACCATATATTTT. It yields the protein CASSESSGNTIYF.

This chain connects TRBV13 to TRBJ1-1; tentatively, D is TRBD1 (5 bases). CDR3 length equals 14 residues. CDR1 and CDR2 from the germline V gene are PRHDT and FYEKMQ (reference sequence). Trimming pared 5 bases from V and 1 base from J, leaving 11 bases between. As DNA, the CDR3 is TGTGCCAGCAGCCCCGGGACCGAGAACACTGAAGCTTTCTTT. Protein product: CASSPGTENTEAFF. Full variable domain (missing parts from reference TRBV13 and TRBJ1-1): AAGVIQSPRHLIKEKRETATLKCYPIPRHDTVYWYQQGPGQDPQFLISFYEKMQSDKGSIPDRFSAQQFSDYHSELNMSSLELGDSALYFCASSPGTENTEAFFGQGTRLTVV.

This chain uses TRBV6-1 with TRBJ2-7; D remains unclear. The CDR3 has 15 residues. CDR1 is MNHNS and CDR2 is SASEGT in the germline V gene. Trimming took off 0 bases at V and 3 bases at J, with 12 bases between the two ends. In DNA form, the CDR3 reads TGTGCCAGCAGTGAAGCGCGGCTGTATTACTACGAGCAGTACTTC. Translated, it gives CASSEARLYYYEQYF.

The chain carries TRBV10-2 and TRBJ1-3; 7 bases line up with TRBD1. V lost 3 bases and J lost 2; bases outside the gene matches: 4. This CDR3 is built from 15 residues. Looked up from germline, CDR1 is WSHSY and CDR2 is SAAADI. CDR3 protein: CASSDTGAPGNTIYF. The CDR3 DNA reads TGCGCCAGCAGTGATACAGGGGCCCCTGGAAACACCATATATTTT.

The chain is built from TRBV6-5 and TRBJ1-2; D is undetermined. The ends were cut back, 8 bases at V and 1 base at J, with 8 bases in the middle. CDR1 and CDR2 from the germline V gene are MNHEY and SVGAGI. The CDR3 has 12 amino acids. CDR3 in amino acids: CASARSNYGYTF. In DNA, the CDR3 is TGTGCCAGCGCACGGAGTAACTATGGCTACACCTTC.

This clone is a singleton in its sample. This chain connects TRBV5-4 to TRBJ2-1; D assignment may be TRBD1 or TRBD2 (5 bases each). Germline V gene data show CDR1 as SGHNT and CDR2 as YYREEE (reference sequence). The CDR3 extends over 15 amino acids. Trimming removed 0 bases from V and 2 bases from J, with 9 bases in between. The CDR3 nucleotides read TGTGCCAGCAGCTTGGTGGGGGACCCCTACAATGAGCAGTTCTTC. It is translated as CASSLVGDPYNEQFF.

J is TRBJ2-1 and V is TRBV6-5, with D maybe TRBD2 (5 bases). The CDR3 totals 15 residues. Trimming cost V 0 bases and J 10 bases, with 16 bases left between them. Germline-derived CDR1 and CDR2 are MNHEY and SVGAGI. The CDR3 region has the DNA TGTGCCAGCAGTTACTCGATAGCGAGGAGAGGGGAGCAGTTCTTC. As protein: CASSYSIARRGEQFF.

This chain links TRBV11-2 with TRBJ1-1; unclear D gene. The V end lost 5 bases, the J end lost 0 bases, and 10 bases lay between the germline ends. CDR1 and CDR2 (germline): SGHAT, FQNNGV. The CDR3 is 14 residues long. The CDR3 region is CASSPPPLNTEAFF. The CDR3 coding sequence is TGTGCCAGCAGCCCGCCGCCGTTGAACACTGAAGCTTTCTTT.

This clone has only one observation. The rearrangement joins TRBV6-2 or TRBV6-3 to TRBJ2-7; D not resolved. The CDR3 loop spans 13 amino acids. V lost 0 bases and J lost 6, with 9 bases in between. CDR1 MNHEY and CDR2 SVGEGT come from the germline V gene. Here the CDR3 DNA reads TGTGCCAGCAGTTACTCGAAGGGCGGCGAGCAGTACTTC. Encoded protein: CASSYSKGGEQYF.

This chain connects TRBV9 to TRBJ1-2; the D is unclear. Trimming removed 0 bases from V and 2 bases from J, with 5 bases in between. This CDR3 comprises 13 residues. CDR1 SGDLS and CDR2 YYNGEE come from the germline V gene. The CDR3 here is CASSVGTNYGYTF. DNA for the CDR3: TGTGCCAGCAGCGTAGGGACCAACTATGGCTACACCTTC.

The CDR3 protein is CASSYSGAGNEQFF. The CDR3 bases are TGTGCCAGCAGTTACTCGGGGGCTGGGAATGAGCAGTTCTTC. The chain joins TRBV6-2 or TRBV6-3 to TRBJ2-1; possibly TRBD1 for D (6 bases). CDR1 is MNHEY, CDR2 SVGEGT, per germline. The length of the CDR3 is 14 residues. V shed 0 bases and J shed 7 bases, with 10 bases lying between them.